The next 14 T cell receptor beta chains were all read from a single sample in a study of control samples from healthy donors and cancer patients. The protocol was immunoSEQ multiplex PCR, while the TCRdb copy is restricted to in-frame clones and leaves out a portion. This sample has about 410,000 clones, with over 75% found just once. What was sequenced was PBMCs. Receptors originate from a man aged 40-49 years with head and neck cancer.

This CDR3 is CASSLNGNQPQHF. The CDR3 nucleotides read TGTGCCAGCAGTCTAAATGGGAATCAGCCCCAGCATTTT. The rearrangement joins TRBV5-6 to TRBJ1-5; D is undetermined. Between the trimmed V and J ends, which lost 5 bases and 4 bases, there was a span of 10 bases. The germline V gene has CDR1 SGHDT and CDR2 YYEEEE. The CDR3 is made up of 13 amino acids. The full variable domain, its missing parts supplied by reference TRBV5-6 and TRBJ1-5, is DAGVTQSPTHLIKTRGQQVTLRCSPKSGHDTVSWYQQALGQGPQFIFQYYEEEERQRGNFPDRFSGHQFPNYSSELNVNALLLGDSALYLCASSLNGNQPQHFGDGTRLSIL.

This sequence joins TRBV28 and TRBJ2-6; no clear D. V was clipped by 1 base and J by 0 bases, with 10 bases between them. Germline V CDR1 and CDR2: MDHEN, SYDVKM. This CDR3 is 17 amino acids long. The chain's CDR3 is CASSLSEAFSGANVLTF. The CDR3 nucleotides read TGTGCCAGCAGTTTATCGGAAGCTTTCTCTGGGGCCAACGTCCTGACTTTC.

This rearrangement joins TRBV6-6 to TRBJ2-1, with D uncertain. The CDR3 has 12 amino acids. The V end lost 2 bases, the J end lost 8 bases, and 7 bases lay between the germline ends. Germline V gives CDR1 MNHNY, CDR2 SVGAGI (reference sequence). The DNA for the CDR3 is TGTGCCAGCAGTTACGTCACCCATGAGCAGTTCTTC. Translated, it gives CASSYVTHEQFF.

The sample holds one count of this clone. The gene calls are TRBV5-1 and TRBJ2-7, with 10 bases lining up with TRBD2. There are 15 residues in the CDR3. Germline loops: CDR1 SGHRS, CDR2 YFSETQ. Trimming removed 0 bases from V and 5 bases from J; junction bases left unmatched: 5. The chain's CDR3 is CASSLDPSGSDEQYF. The DNA for the CDR3 is TGCGCCAGCAGCTTGGACCCTAGCGGGAGCGACGAGCAGTACTTC. Full variable domain (remainder filled in from reference TRBV5-1 and TRBJ2-7): KAGVTQTPRYLIKTRGQQVTLSCSPISGHRSVSWYQQTPGQGLQFLFEYFSETQRNKGNFPGRFSGRQFSNSRSEMNVSTLELGDSALYLCASSLDPSGSDEQYFGPGTRLTVT.

The rearrangement links TRBV28 to TRBJ2-7; tentatively, D is TRBD2 (6 bases). V lost 7 bases and J lost 2, with 9 bases in between. There are 12 residues in the CDR3. Germline CDR1 reads MDHEN; CDR2 reads SYDVKM. In DNA, the CDR3 is TGTGCCAGCACCGGGAGTACCTACGAGCAGTACTTC. Encoded protein: CASTGSTYEQYF.

The rearrangement joins TRBV5-6 to TRBJ1-4, with TRBD1 as a possible D gene (5 bases). Germline V lookup: CDR1 SGHDT, CDR2 YYEEEE. This CDR3 region has 15 residues. V dropped 4 bases and J dropped 4 bases, with 14 bases sitting between them. CDR3 nucleotides: TGTGCCAGCAGCCTAGTCCGGGACGGTAATGAAAAACTGTTTTTT. It codes for CASSLVRDGNEKLFF.

The rearrangement uses TRBV18 and TRBJ1-5, with D possibly matching TRBD1 (6 bases). The CDR3 has 15 residues. Germline CDR1 is KGHSH and CDR2 is LQKENI. Between the trimmed V and J ends, which lost 6 bases and 4 bases, there was a span of 16 bases. The CDR3, as DNA: TGTGCCAGCTCGCAGGGCCGAGGGGGGAATCAGCCCCAGCATTTT. Residues: CASSQGRGGNQPQHF.

This clone has just one count. DNA for the CDR3: TGTGCCAGCAGCTTCCCAGGGACGAGCTCCTACGAGCAGTACTTC. Translating it yields CASSFPGTSSYEQYF. The chain employs TRBV7-9 and TRBJ2-7; D possibly matches TRBD1 or TRBD2 (5 bases each). Trimming removed 3 bases at V and 0 bases at J, with 12 bases between. Germline V gene lookup returns CDR1 SEHNR and CDR2 FQNEAQ (reference sequence). This CDR3 is 15 amino acids long.

The chain employs TRBV7-9 and TRBJ2-1; 14 bases are a match to TRBD2. This CDR3 has 19 amino acids. The germline CDR1 and CDR2 sequences are SEHNR and FQNEAQ (reference sequence). V lost 5 bases, J lost 0 bases, and 9 bases stayed unmatched. The CDR3: CASSHGLAGGKSSYNEQFF. CDR3 coding DNA: TGTGCCAGCAGCCATGGACTAGCGGGGGGTAAGAGCTCCTACAATGAGCAGTTCTTC.

This clone appeared a few times. The chain carries TRBV18 and TRBJ2-2, with D tentatively TRBD1 (5 bases). Germline loops: CDR1 KGHSH, CDR2 LQKENI. This CDR3 comprises 16 residues. Trimming pared 1 base from V and 1 base from J, leaving 10 bases between. CDR3 in DNA: TGTGCCAGCTCACCACAGGCAGGGCGGAACACCGGGGAGCTGTTTTTT. It translates to CASSPQAGRNTGELFF.

This chain connects TRBV9 to TRBJ2-7; D not certain. The CDR3 sequence is 16 residues long. Germline loops: CDR1 SGDLS, CDR2 YYNGEE. The V end was cut by 3 bases, the J end by 3 bases, with 19 bases between. The CDR3 loop reads CASSAHGYYLVYEQYF. CDR3 bases: TGTGCCAGCAGCGCCCACGGGTATTACCTCGTCTACGAGCAGTACTTC.

CDR3 amino acids: CASSLRPDGGDTEAFF. The CDR3 DNA follows: TGTGCCAGCTCACTCCGTCCGGACGGGGGGGACACTGAAGCTTTCTTT. The V and J genes are TRBV18 and TRBJ1-1, with D tentatively TRBD1 (5 bases). The germline V and J ends were trimmed by 4 bases and 3 bases, with 18 bases remaining between them. Per the germline V gene, CDR1 is KGHSH and CDR2 is LQKENI. The CDR3 totals 16 residues. Full variable domain (missing parts from reference TRBV18 and TRBJ1-1): NAGVMQNPRHLVRRRGQEARLRCSPMKGHSHVYWYRQLPEEGLKFMVYLQKENIIDESGMPKERFSAEFPKEGPSILRIQQVVRGDSAAYFCASSLRPDGGDTEAFFGQGTRLTVV.

This clone was counted between two and nine times. V gene TRBV11-2 combines with J gene TRBJ2-3; D not resolved. CDR1 and CDR2 (germline): SGHAT, FQNNGV. The CDR3 extends over 14 amino acids. The V and J ends lost 1 base and 0 bases respectively, with 5 bases between them. The CDR3 DNA sequence: TGTGCCAGCAGCTTAGTACCAAGCACAGATACGCAGTATTTT. Translation gives CASSLVPSTDTQYF. Combining the CDR3 with reference TRBV11-2 and TRBJ2-3 gives the whole variable domain EAGVAQSPRYKIIEKRQSVAFWCNPISGHATLYWYQQILGQGPKLLIQFQNNGVVDDSQLPKDRFSAERLKGVDSTLKIQPAKLEDSAVYLCASSLVPSTDTQYFGPGTRLTVL.

The rearrangement uses TRBV6-4 and TRBJ2-1; D is possibly TRBD1 (6 bases). The CDR3 runs to 11 residues. The V and J ends lost 8 bases and 13 bases respectively, with 15 bases between them. The germline V gene has CDR1 MRHNA and CDR2 SNTAGT. The CDR3 loop reads CASGPQGFQFF. The CDR3 DNA reads TGTGCCAGCGGTCCACAGGGATTCCAGTTCTTC.